This T cell receptor (beta chain) originates from a study of T cell responses to AZD1222 COVID-19 vaccine (dated by TCRdb to the early 2020s). Regarding the study in general: AZD1222 recipients with second doses at about 4 weeks or about 12 weeks were pooled, because spike-specific TCR depth and breadth did not differ between schedules. A total of approximately 250 trial participants underwent TCR sequencing, of whom about 210 had received two doses of AZD1222 and about 25 had received two doses of the MenACWY control vaccine. Trial participants were enrolled into age subgroups of 18-55, 56-69 and 70-plus years, which contained about 150, 27 and 61 TCR-sequenced participants, respectively. Broader findings and caveats from the paper: Because no samples from the day 14 peak response were available, repertoires could be characterized only after the peak T cell response. Nearly half of unique spike-specific TCRs reportedly recognized epitopes outside regions mutated in the B.1.351 and B.1.1.7 variants. In the small 56-69-year group, the increase in depth fell short of significance, most likely because of low power. Spike-specific TCR breadth and depth rose significantly after two AZD1222 doses compared with day 0 and with MenACWY recipients. The whole spike protein was spanned by vaccine-associated CD4 TCRs, and dominant responses were seen in regions 160-218 and 743-854. Participants were mostly white British, with more females than males. The authors suggested clonal diversity may have been underestimated. Only six AZD1222 recipients were SARS-CoV-2 seropositive at baseline, limiting conclusions about previously exposed vaccinees.

In the case of this clone: The antigen it recognizes is unknown. Per-base qualities were not stored, and no clone one base away is much larger.

Explained via the paper, the time point label denotes: baseline before first vaccination. Vaccinee samples were obtained from the UK trials COV001 and COV002, which included a single-blind randomized controlled phase 2/3 trial of AZD1222 (ChAdOx1 nCoV-19) in healthy adults. Trial participant PBMC samples were collected at day 0 and day 28 after the second dose for TCRbeta chain sequencing. The CDR3 regions of human TCRbeta chains were subjected to immunosequencing. The authors' pipeline ran thus. TCRs in the repertoires were compared against a reference library of SARS-CoV-2-specific TCRs that had been generated with the MIRA antigen-specificity platform. Breadth was defined as the fraction of unique TCRs that were SARS-CoV-2-associated, and depth was defined as the fraction of total T cells that were SARS-CoV-2-associated. Using the MIRA data, each spike-specific TCR was assigned both to the spike region to which the TCR was reactive and to a CD4 or CD8 class. Log10-transformed breadth and depth values were compared by one-way ANOVA with Sidak's multiple comparisons tests. As stored in TCRdb, this immuneACCESS dataset retains in-frame rearrangements with V and J assigned. A fraction of the clones does not appear; measured against another copy, unresolved V genes explain less than half of the discrepancy, and the remainder lacks a known reason. Clone size and the V and J calls come from that table; the DNA yielded D and trimming. The sample yields roughly 100,000 clones; about 86% were counted once. The ten largest clones take up around 1.5% of the sample.

As encoded in the germline V gene, CDR1 is SNHLY while CDR2 is FYNNEI. The CDR3 numbers 12 residues from cysteine through phenylalanine. This entry keeps only the CDR3 DNA: 36 bases, framed from base 1. Trimming takes 2 bases from V and 5 bases from J, and the germline ends sit 6 bases apart. The sequence derives from an adult in good health. This receptor chain uses TRBV2 and TRBJ1-1, with the D gene too uncertain to name. The input for sequencing was peripheral blood, taken on day 0 of AZD1222 vaccination. The sequence in DNA is TGTGCCAGCAGTGAAAGGAGGACTGAAGCTTTCTTT. This translates into CASSERRTEAFF.